Below are 30 T cell receptor beta chains sequenced from a single sample in a study of cytomegalovirus exposure and HLA in healthy donors. Use of 60 Vbeta and 13 Jbeta primers characterized the PCR. Generated by immunoSEQ multiplex PCR, the TCRdb table keeps only in-frame clones and is missing some. Among 150,000 to 200,000 clones listed, about 86% were seen once. Sequencing was carried out using PBMCs. The receptors were gathered from a woman aged 18-29 years in good health and CMV-seronegative.

CDR3 sequence: CASTRQGDYGYTF. CDR3 DNA: TGCGCCAGCACGAGACAGGGGGACTATGGCTACACCTTC. This rearrangement joins TRBV10-2 to TRBJ1-2; 9 bases are a match to TRBD1. The CDR3 is 13 amino acids. Looked up from germline, CDR1 is WSHSY and CDR2 is SAAADI. The junction had 3 bases not matched to a gene; V was cut back by 7 bases and J by 3 bases.

The V and J genes are TRBV2 and TRBJ2-1; D possibly corresponds to TRBD2 (5 bases). Germline-derived CDR1 and CDR2 are SNHLY and FYNNEI. V lost 4 bases, J lost 9 bases, and 13 bases lay in between. This CDR3 region has 13 residues. The CDR3 loop is CASSAQLVAEQFF. The CDR3 coding sequence is TGTGCCAGCAGTGCGCAACTAGTGGCTGAGCAGTTCTTC.

The chain uses TRBV4-2 and TRBJ1-4, with TRBD1 matching 10 bases. With V trimmed by 0 bases and J by 7 bases, 2 bases remained unmatched. This CDR3 has 15 residues. CDR1 and CDR2 from the germline V gene are LGHNA and YNFKEQ. The CDR3 coding sequence is TGTGCCAGCAGCCAAGATCGGACAGGGGGTGAAAAACTGTTTTTT. This encodes CASSQDRTGGEKLFF.

The V gene is TRBV6-6, the J gene TRBJ1-1; 8 nucleotides agree with TRBD1. V gave up 0 bases and J gave up 3 bases; unmatched junction bases: 3. Germline V lookup: CDR1 MNHNY, CDR2 SVGAGI (reference sequence). The CDR3 runs to 15 residues. This CDR3 reads CASSYSHRGDTEAFF. The CDR3 DNA sequence: TGTGCCAGCAGTTACTCCCACAGGGGGGACACTGAAGCTTTCTTT.

This sequence joins TRBV7-2 and TRBJ1-2; the D is unclear. The V gene lost 0 bases and the J gene lost 2 bases, with 10 bases spanning the gap. The CDR3 contains 15 residues. Germline V gives CDR1 SGHTA, CDR2 FQGNSA. The CDR3 region is CASSLAGGVNYGYTF. For the CDR3, the DNA is TGTGCCAGCAGCTTAGCAGGCGGGGTAAACTATGGCTACACCTTC.

The chain joins TRBV27 to TRBJ2-6; D may be TRBD1 (5 bases). Germline-derived CDR1 and CDR2 are MNHEY and SMNVEV (reference sequence). The CDR3 extends over 19 amino acids. V lost 6 bases to trimming and J lost 1 base, with 22 bases between them. Written as DNA, the CDR3 is TGTGCCAGCAGCCATTACCCTCCTAGGGGCTCTTCTGGGGCCAACGTCCTGACTTTC. Its translation is CASSHYPPRGSSGANVLTF.

CDR3 amino acids: CSVSWGQALEETQYF. The CDR3 region has the DNA TGCAGCGTCTCTTGGGGACAGGCGTTAGAAGAGACCCAGTACTTC. The rearrangement joins TRBV29-1 to TRBJ2-5, with 8 bases matching TRBD1. Trimming took 6 bases from V and 3 from J; bases not matched to a gene: 12. This CDR3 region has 15 residues. Germline V gives CDR1 SQVTM, CDR2 ANQGSEA.

The gene calls are TRBV13 and TRBJ2-5; tentative D call: TRBD2 (5 bases). V lost 5 bases and J 2 bases, leaving 12 bases between the germline ends. This CDR3 region has 14 residues. Per germline, CDR1 PRHDT and CDR2 FYEKMQ (reference sequence). CDR3 bases: TGTGCCAGCAGCCAACCAGGACTTCAAGAGACCCAGTACTTC. It translates to CASSQPGLQETQYF.

This sequence joins TRBV11-1 and TRBJ2-2, with TRBD2 identical over 7 bases. Germline CDR1 reads SGHAT; CDR2 reads FQDESV (reference sequence). This CDR3 has 14 amino acids. Trimming took 5 bases from V and 9 from J; bases not matched to a gene: 9. CDR3 amino acids: CASSRGETSRELFF. The CDR3 region has the DNA TGTGCCAGCAGCCGGGGGGAGACTAGCCGGGAGCTGTTTTTT.

This chain joins TRBV14 and TRBJ2-2; 7 positions match TRBD2. Per germline, CDR1 SGHDN and CDR2 FVKESK. CDR3 length: 15 residues. With V trimmed by 4 bases and J by 6 bases, 8 bases remained unmatched. The CDR3 coding sequence is TGTGCCAGCAGCCGACTAGGGGCGGGAGCCGGGGAGCTGTTTTTT. Translated: CASSRLGAGAGELFF.

The rearrangement joins TRBV21-1 to TRBJ1-5; whether TRBD1, the table's D call, matches the DNA was not checked. TRBV21-1 is given as a pseudogene. The CDR3 runs to 15 residues. The DNA of the CDR3 is TGTGCCAGCAGCAAAGGGAGACAGTCCAATCAGCCCCAGCATTTT. It translates to CASSKGRQSNQPQHF.

The chain is built from TRBV6-4 and TRBJ1-6; 7 bases map to TRBD1. Germline CDR1 MRHNA, CDR2 SNTAGT. There are 15 residues in the CDR3. The V segment lost 6 bases and the J segment 5 bases; nucleotides outside the gene matches: 7. CDR3 residues: CASRNFGTDNSPLHF. DNA of the CDR3: TGTGCCAGCAGAAATTTCGGGACAGATAATTCACCCCTCCACTTT.

The CDR3 nucleotides read TGCGCCAGCAGCTTGGACGGGGCTGGGGCCAACGTCCTGACTTTC. Its translation is CASSLDGAGANVLTF. J is TRBJ2-6 and V is TRBV5-1, with D perhaps TRBD2 (5 bases). The germline V and J ends were trimmed by 0 bases and 2 bases, with 6 bases remaining between them. The germline CDR1 and CDR2 sequences are SGHRS and YFSETQ. The CDR3 spans 15 residues.

The rearrangement uses TRBV28 and TRBJ2-7, with a possible D match to TRBD1 (6 bases). This CDR3 is 16 amino acids long. The germline V and J ends were trimmed by 7 bases and 2 bases, with 21 bases remaining between them. From germline, CDR1 is MDHEN and CDR2 SYDVKM. The CDR3 sequence is CASNGSDRPAPYEQYF. The CDR3 DNA is TGTGCCAGCAACGGATCTGACAGGCCGGCCCCCTACGAGCAGTACTTC.

This chain links TRBV30 with TRBJ1-1, with D possibly being TRBD1 (6 bases). Trimming took 5 bases from V and 7 from J, leaving 11 bases between them. The length of the CDR3 is 11 residues. Germline V gene lookup returns CDR1 GTSNPN and CDR2 SVGIG (reference sequence). The CDR3 region has the DNA TGTGCCTGGGACCCGGGACATGAAGCTTTCTTT. As protein: CAWDPGHEAFF.

The chain carries TRBV10-1 and TRBJ2-2; a weak D match, TRBD2 (5 bases). The CDR3 has 14 residues. Germline CDR1 WNHNN, CDR2 SYGVQD (reference sequence). The V end was cut by 5 bases, the J end by 5 bases, with 12 bases between. Here the CDR3 reads CASSPVTRTGELFF. The CDR3 region has the DNA TGCGCCAGCAGTCCCGTTACTAGAACCGGGGAGCTGTTTTTT.

In nucleotides, the CDR3 is TGTGCCAGCCGACGGGAACAGCTATCTTACGAGCAGTACTTC. Translating it yields CASRREQLSYEQYF. This chain connects TRBV6-5 to TRBJ2-7, with a possible D match to TRBD2 (5 bases). Per germline, CDR1 MNHEY and CDR2 SVGAGI. This CDR3 spans 14 amino acids. Trimming took 8 bases from V and 4 from J, leaving 18 bases between them.

V is TRBV2 and J is TRBJ1-1; possible D gene TRBD1, 6 bases. This CDR3 region has 15 residues. V was clipped by 8 bases and J by 0 bases, with 16 bases between them. CDR1 and CDR2 (germline): SNHLY, FYNNEI. CDR3 in amino acids: CASSGLQGLNTEAFF. The CDR3 DNA sequence: TGTGCCAGCTCCGGACTGCAGGGGTTGAACACTGAAGCTTTCTTT.

J is TRBJ2-1 and V is TRBV7-9; 9 nucleotides line up with TRBD2. CDR1 SEHNR and CDR2 FQNEAQ come from the germline V gene (reference sequence). The CDR3 spans 13 residues. The V gene end was trimmed by 5 bases and the J gene end by 15 bases; junction bases not matched to a gene: 11. CDR3 in DNA: TGTGCCAGCAGCCCCCCTGCGGGGGGGCTGTGGTTCTTC. It encodes CASSPPAGGLWFF.

This clone was recorded only once. CDR3 region: CASESRQGATEAFF. For the CDR3, the DNA is TGTGCCAGCGAATCCCGACAGGGGGCCACTGAAGCTTTCTTT. This chain uses TRBV6-5 with TRBJ1-1, with 10 bases matching TRBD1. Per the germline V gene, CDR1 is MNHEY and CDR2 is SVGAGI. The CDR3 totals 14 residues. Trimming cost V 8 bases and J 4 bases; bases outside gene matches: 7.

For the CDR3, the DNA is TGTGCCAGCGAGGTACCGGGACAGGAAAGCTATGGCTACACCTTC. Translating it yields CASEVPGQESYGYTF. This sequence joins TRBV28 and TRBJ1-2; 8 bases are shared with TRBD1. The CDR3 extends over 15 amino acids. The V and J ends lost 8 bases and 4 bases, in that order; junction bases with no gene match: 12. In germline, CDR1 is MDHEN, CDR2 SYDVKM.

This chain connects TRBV7-2 to TRBJ2-1; 8 nucleotides align to TRBD1. V dropped 4 bases and J dropped 7; count of bases not matched to a gene: 3. This CDR3 spans 13 amino acids. The germline V gene has CDR1 SGHTA and CDR2 FQGNSA. CDR3 sequence reads: CASSWTGRNEQFF. The CDR3 bases are TGTGCCAGCAGCTGGACAGGGAGGAATGAGCAGTTCTTC.

This chain joins TRBV5-1 and TRBJ2-5; tentatively, D is TRBD2 (6 bases). The DNA end lines up better with TRBJ2-7; the J call may be wrong. The CDR3 is 15 residues long. The V gene's germline CDR1 is SGHRS and CDR2 YFSETQ. Here the CDR3 DNA reads TGCGCCAGCAGCTTGGGGAGGGCTTCCACCTACGAGCAGTACTTC. As protein: CASSLGRASTYEQYF.

V usage is TRBV5-1 and J usage is TRBJ2-7; TRBD2 might be the D (5 bases). Germline V lookup: CDR1 SGHRS, CDR2 YFSETQ. V was pared by 5 bases and J by 6 bases, with 18 bases between. This CDR3 has 14 residues. The CDR3 protein is CASRKTGEGLEQYF. Written as DNA, the CDR3 is TGCGCCAGCAGGAAGACGGGTGAGGGTCTCGAGCAGTACTTC.

This clone was seen only once. The genes are TRBV4-1 and TRBJ2-7, with 10 positions matching TRBD2. The CDR3 has 14 amino acids. The V gene end was trimmed by 5 bases and the J gene end by 7 bases; junction bases not matched to a gene: 8. Germline V gene lookup returns CDR1 MGHRA and CDR2 YSYEKL. CDR3 bases: TGCGCCAGCAGCGGGGGCCCGACTAGCGGGGAGCAGTACTTC. Amino acid sequence: CASSGGPTSGEQYF.

V and J are TRBV10-3 and TRBJ2-3; D gene ambiguous. This CDR3 spans 12 amino acids. V was pared by 8 bases and J by 0 bases, with 6 bases between. Per the germline V gene, CDR1 is ENHRY and CDR2 is SYGVKD. The CDR3, as DNA: TGTGCCATCCTCGGGAGCACAGATACGCAGTATTTT. Translation gives CAILGSTDTQYF.

The chain is built from TRBV30 and TRBJ1-4; D may be TRBD1 (5 bases). Looked up from germline, CDR1 is GTSNPN and CDR2 is SVGIG (reference sequence). The CDR3 contains 13 residues. Trimming shortened V by 4 bases and J by 8 bases, and 14 bases separated the two germline ends. CDR3 sequence (DNA): TGTGCCTGGACAGGGCAGGAGGGAGAAAAACTGTTTTTT. Its translation is CAWTGQEGEKLFF.

The chain joins TRBV4-2 to TRBJ1-2, with D possibly TRBD1 on 6 matching bases. The V end was cut by 0 bases, the J end by 6 bases, with 26 bases between. Per germline, CDR1 LGHNA and CDR2 YNFKEQ. This CDR3 has 19 amino acids. Here the CDR3 DNA reads TGTGCCAGCAGCCAAGATTTCGGGGACACTTATTCGGGGAGGGATGGCTACACCTTC. Amino acids: CASSQDFGDTYSGRDGYTF.

The rearrangement uses TRBV28 and TRBJ2-1, with D possibly TRBD1 on 5 matching bases. The V and J ends lost 6 bases and 4 bases respectively, with 16 bases between them. The CDR3 runs to 15 residues. CDR1 is MDHEN, CDR2 SYDVKM, per germline. The CDR3 sequence: CASRPADRVYNEQFF. The CDR3 coding sequence is TGTGCCAGCAGGCCGGCCGACAGAGTGTACAATGAGCAGTTCTTC.

V is TRBV29-1 and J is TRBJ1-1; D is undetermined. CDR3 length equals 13 residues. Germline CDR1 is SQVTM and CDR2 is ANQGSEA. V was cut by 4 bases and J by 7 bases, with 16 bases left in between. The CDR3 DNA follows: TGCAGCGTTGGAGGACTGTCTATGAATGAAGCTTTCTTT. As protein: CSVGGLSMNEAFF.